These T cell receptor beta chains were read from a single sample in a study of cytomegalovirus exposure and HLA in healthy donors. Some clones are missing from TCRdb's copy, which holds only in-frame ones; the method was immunoSEQ multiplex PCR. Of about 220,000 clones listed, 75% to 95% are singletons. The sequencing sample was made of PBMCs. All receptors come from a woman aged 18-29 years in good health and CMV-seronegative. The CDR3 runs from the conserved cysteine through the conserved F or W. Each record gives: V gene, J gene, CDR3 protein.

V: TRBV2; J: TRBJ1-5; CDR3: CASSEVAGADNQPQHF
V: TRBV19; J: TRBJ1-2; CDR3: CASRIPAAPNYGYTF
V: TRBV5-1; J: TRBJ2-1; CDR3: CASSYLAGVENEQFF
V: TRBV30; J: TRBJ2-6; CDR3: CAWSSRLAGRSGANVLTF
V: TRBV6-5; J: TRBJ2-1; CDR3: CASSSTSGYNEQFF
V: TRBV28; J: TRBJ2-2; CDR3: CASSLRDRGVGELFF
V: TRBV9; J: TRBJ2-5; CDR3: CASSVAGNPQETQYF
V: TRBV20-1; J: TRBJ2-7; CDR3: CSATQGYEQYF
V: TRBV14; J: TRBJ2-1; CDR3: CASSSRTGGSEQFF
V: TRBV6-1; J: TRBJ2-5; CDR3: CASSVRDRGETQYF
V: TRBV7-9; J: TRBJ1-1; CDR3: CASSPHGQMNTEAFF
V: TRBV27; J: TRBJ2-7; CDR3: CASSLLGGEQYF
V: TRBV14; J: TRBJ2-7; CDR3: CASSQVGGNEQYF
V: TRBV29-1; J: TRBJ2-1; CDR3: CSTWTGDNEQFF
V: TRBV19; J: TRBJ1-5; CDR3: CASSIGDRGHFQPQHF
V: TRBV28; J: TRBJ2-2; CDR3: CASSPETGSNTGELFF
V: TRBV9; J: TRBJ1-1; CDR3: CASSVGQGSAEAFF
V: TRBV11-2; J: TRBJ1-6; CDR3: CASSLAVTAPNSPLHF
V: TRBV5-4; J: TRBJ1-2; CDR3: CASSSAETGGYGYTF
V: TRBV7-8; J: TRBJ1-4; CDR3: CASSHAAGPTNEKLFF
V: TRBV27; J: TRBJ2-1; CDR3: CASSGTSWGSNEQFF
V: TRBV5-1; J: TRBJ2-1; CDR3: CASSLVAGAGNEQFF
V: TRBV7-9; J: TRBJ2-7; CDR3: CASSFENSYEQYF
V: TRBV5-1; J: TRBJ2-5; CDR3: CASSPGLADFQETQYF
V: TRBV30; J: TRBJ2-7; CDR3: CAWSWTGGHEQYF
V: TRBV9; J: TRBJ2-7; CDR3: CASSGRDGPSGYEQYF
V: TRBV7-2; J: TRBJ2-7; CDR3: CASSLVASGSPYEQYF
V: TRBV7-2; J: TRBJ2-2; CDR3: CASIPWGGGTGELFF
V: TRBV28; J: TRBJ1-5; CDR3: CASATYRNNQPQHF
V: TRBV7-2; J: TRBJ1-5; CDR3: CASRIGWNQPQHF
V: TRBV30; J: TRBJ1-6; CDR3: CAWVGQATLNSPLHF
V: TRBV19; J: TRBJ2-2; CDR3: CASSIPGTSGSATGELFF
V: TRBV4-1; J: TRBJ1-5; CDR3: CASSQSPGTISNQPQHF
V: TRBV5-1; J: TRBJ1-1; CDR3: CASSSTGIQNTEAFF
V: TRBV4-1; J: TRBJ1-3; CDR3: CASKDRGLGGNTIYF
V: TRBV7-3; J: TRBJ2-7; CDR3: CASSTGMGYEQYF
V: TRBV29-1; J: TRBJ2-5; CDR3: CSVWTGVGETQYF